The 27 T cell receptor beta chains given below trace back to one sample, sequenced in a study of blood T cell repertoires in COVID-19. Assay used: immunoSEQ multiplex PCR; TCRdb lists only in-frame clones, some missing. The sample carries 300,000 to 350,000 clones, approximately 92% recorded once. Source material: peripheral blood. The receptors shown here come from a woman aged 30 to 39 with COVID-19, enrolled during active disease.

The gene calls are TRBV28 and TRBJ1-5, with D possibly being TRBD1 (5 bases). The V end was cut by 7 bases, the J end by 4 bases, with 11 bases between. Germline lookup yields CDR1 MDHEN and CDR2 SYDVKM. There are 13 residues in the CDR3. The CDR3 protein is CASTGGANQPQHF. The CDR3 DNA sequence: TGTGCCAGCACCGGGGGAGCAAATCAGCCCCAGCATTTT.

This chain uses TRBV7-9 with TRBJ1-1, with 7 bases matching TRBD1. V gave up 5 bases and J gave up 1 base; unmatched junction bases: 10. Per the germline V gene, CDR1 is SEHNR and CDR2 is FQNEAQ (reference sequence). This CDR3 is built from 16 residues. In DNA form, the CDR3 reads TGTGCCAGCAGCCCAAAACGGGACAGACCGAACACTGAAGCTTTCTTT. This encodes CASSPKRDRPNTEAFF.

This chain joins TRBV14 and TRBJ2-6; D might be TRBD2 (5 bases). The length of the CDR3 is 17 residues. Trimming removed 2 bases from V and 2 bases from J, with 13 bases in between. Germline CDR1 and CDR2: SGHDN and FVKESK. The CDR3 protein is CASSQIRGDAGANVLTF. CDR3 bases: TGTGCCAGCAGCCAAATCCGGGGAGACGCTGGGGCCAACGTCCTGACTTTC.

The chain has TRBV9 and TRBJ2-2, with a possible D match to TRBD2 (6 bases). The CDR3 is made up of 18 amino acids. V gave up 3 bases and J gave up 6 bases, with 24 bases separating them. Germline-derived CDR1 and CDR2 are SGDLS and YYNGEE. The CDR3 nucleotides are TGTGCCAGCAGCGGGGCTCCGGGACTTCAAAGGGGACCCGGGGAGCTGTTTTTT. Translated: CASSGAPGLQRGPGELFF.

The CDR3 protein is CASSKGSFRDDTQYF. CDR3 in DNA: TGTGCCAGCAGCAAAGGCTCCTTCAGGGATGATACGCAGTATTTT. The chain employs TRBV21-1 and TRBJ2-3; the D call of TRBD1 is as the table states it, not checked on the DNA. TRBV21-1 is classified as a pseudogene. There are 15 residues in the CDR3.

The chain recombines TRBV4-1 with TRBJ1-1; weak D call: TRBD1 (6 bases). The CDR3 sequence is 15 residues long. Trimming removed 0 bases from V and 3 bases from J, with 11 bases in between. Germline CDR1 MGHRA, CDR2 YSYEKL. The CDR3 DNA reads as TGCGCCAGCAGCCAAGATTACAGGGCCCACACTGAAGCTTTCTTT. Protein: CASSQDYRAHTEAFF.

The rearrangement joins TRBV27 to TRBJ2-7; 10 positions match TRBD1. J lost 5 bases, V lost 7 bases, and 8 bases had no gene match. CDR3 length: 14 amino acids. Germline loops: CDR1 MNHEY, CDR2 SMNVEV (reference sequence). The CDR3 loop is CASKPGQGWNEQYF. CDR3 DNA sequence: TGTGCCAGCAAACCGGGACAGGGGTGGAACGAGCAGTACTTC.

V is TRBV28 and J is TRBJ1-5, with unresolved D. There are 14 residues in the CDR3. CDR1 is MDHEN and CDR2 is SYDVKM in the germline V gene. V was shortened by 3 bases and J by 9 bases, with 15 bases between the two germline ends. This CDR3 reads CASSFGGGSSPQHF. CDR3 coding DNA: TGTGCCAGCAGTTTTGGCGGAGGCTCATCGCCCCAGCATTTT.

The CDR3 DNA reads as TGTGCCAGCAGCTCCACCGGGTTCGGGGTAATGAACACTGAAGCTTTCTTT. Translation: CASSSTGFGVMNTEAFF. The chain links TRBV28 to TRBJ1-1; D unclear. The CDR3 consists of 17 residues. The V end was cut by 6 bases, the J end by 0 bases, with 20 bases between. Looked up from germline, CDR1 is MDHEN and CDR2 is SYDVKM.

The chain employs TRBV6-5 and TRBJ2-5; 11 bases line up with TRBD2. The CDR3 spans 14 residues. V dropped 2 bases and J dropped 4; count of bases not matched to a gene: 0. Per the germline V gene, CDR1 is MNHEY and CDR2 is SVGAGI. The CDR3 region is CASSYGTSGETQYF. The CDR3 DNA is TGTGCCAGCAGTTACGGGACTAGCGGAGAGACCCAGTACTTC.

This chain joins TRBV11-3 and TRBJ2-2; the match to TRBD1 covers 8 bases. V gave up 5 bases and J gave up 3 bases; unmatched junction bases: 8. The CDR3 is made up of 16 amino acids. Germline CDR1 and CDR2: SGHNT and YENEEA. The chain's CDR3 is CASSTRDRSDTGELFF. The DNA of the CDR3 is TGTGCCAGCAGCACCCGGGACAGGAGCGACACCGGGGAGCTGTTTTTT.

This chain joins TRBV28 and TRBJ2-7; the match to TRBD2 covers 7 bases. J lost 4 bases, V lost 4 bases, and 4 bases had no gene match. Germline V gene lookup returns CDR1 MDHEN and CDR2 SYDVKM. The CDR3 length is 13 residues. The CDR3 DNA sequence: TGTGCCAGCAGTTGGCCTAGCGGATACGAGCAGTACTTC. Protein product: CASSWPSGYEQYF.

The chain carries TRBV5-1 and TRBJ2-3, with 9 positions matching TRBD1. Germline CDR1 is SGHRS and CDR2 is YFSETQ. Unmatched junction bases numbered 6, after V lost 3 bases and J lost 4 bases. The CDR3 consists of 15 residues. CDR3 in DNA: TGCGCCAGCAGCTGGGGGGGACAGGGCGCAGATACGCAGTATTTT. This encodes CASSWGGQGADTQYF.

This chain uses TRBV2 with TRBJ2-7, with TRBD1 matching over 7 bases. The V gene's germline CDR1 is SNHLY and CDR2 FYNNEI. With 9 bases clipped from V and 0 bases from J, the junction kept 5 bases outside the gene matches. The CDR3 sequence is 13 residues long. The CDR3 spells CASTGEPSYEQYF. In nucleotides, the CDR3 is TGTGCCAGTACAGGGGAACCCTCCTACGAGCAGTACTTC. Drawing the rest from reference TRBV2 and TRBJ2-7, the complete variable domain is EPEVTQTPSHQVTQMGQEVILRCVPISNHLYFYWYRQILGQKVEFLVSFYNNEISEKSEIFDDQFSVERPDGSNFTLKIRSTKLEDSAMYFCASTGEPSYEQYFGPGTRLTVT.

The chain has TRBV25-1 and TRBJ2-5, with a tentative D call TRBD2 (7 bases). The germline CDR1 and CDR2 sequences are MGHDK and SYGVNS. There are 14 residues in the CDR3. The germline V and J ends were trimmed by 6 bases and 7 bases, with 18 bases remaining between them. This CDR3 is CASRAMGGLGTQYF. Here the CDR3 DNA reads TGTGCCAGCAGAGCCATGGGGGGGCTGGGGACCCAGTACTTC.

The V call is TRBV18, the J call TRBJ1-1, with a weak D call TRBD1 (6 bases). The germline CDR1 and CDR2 sequences are KGHSH and LQKENI. V dropped 3 bases and J dropped 0 bases, with 11 bases sitting between them. The CDR3 extends over 15 amino acids. This CDR3 is CASSPRDNLNTEAFF. CDR3 bases: TGTGCCAGCTCACCTAGGGACAACTTGAACACTGAAGCTTTCTTT.

The gene calls are TRBV12-3 or TRBV12-4 and TRBJ2-2; weak D call: TRBD2 (5 bases). The CDR3 consists of 13 residues. The V and J ends lost 8 bases and 6 bases respectively, with 13 bases between them. The CDR3 loop reads CASPFSGAGELFF. In DNA form, the CDR3 reads TGTGCCAGCCCTTTTTCCGGGGCCGGGGAGCTGTTTTTT.

This chain joins TRBV2 and TRBJ2-7; D may be TRBD2 (6 bases). CDR3 length: 15 residues. Trimming took 4 bases from V and 5 from J, leaving 18 bases between them. Germline lookup yields CDR1 SNHLY and CDR2 FYNNEI. This CDR3 is CASSGYGRDYDEQYF. CDR3 DNA sequence: TGTGCCAGCAGTGGCTACGGGCGGGATTACGACGAGCAGTACTTC.

The chain uses TRBV19 and TRBJ2-3; D gene uncertain. CDR1 and CDR2 (germline): LNHDA, SQIVND (reference sequence). V lost 0 bases and J 5 bases, leaving 12 bases between the germline ends. This CDR3 has 15 residues. This CDR3 is CASSIEGLPRDTQYF. The CDR3 DNA follows: TGTGCCAGTAGTATAGAGGGCCTCCCAAGAGATACGCAGTATTTT.

The chain employs TRBV4-1 and TRBJ2-7, with D possibly matching TRBD2 (6 bases). Germline V gives CDR1 MGHRA, CDR2 YSYEKL. Trimming left V 0 bases short and J 7 bases short, with 16 bases between. The CDR3 covers 15 residues. The CDR3 DNA reads as TGCGCCAGCAGCCAAGAAGGACTACCCTCGGGGGAGCAGTACTTC. Translating it yields CASSQEGLPSGEQYF.

V and J are TRBV13 and TRBJ2-7, with TRBD1 as a possible D gene (6 bases). This CDR3 has 15 amino acids. Germline CDR1 and CDR2: PRHDT and FYEKMQ (reference sequence). With 6 bases removed from V and 3 bases from J, the gap between germline ends came to 18 bases. The CDR3 region is CASSLRVTGIYEQYF. The CDR3 DNA sequence: TGTGCCAGCAGTCTCCGGGTAACAGGGATCTACGAGCAGTACTTC.

The chain is built from TRBV30 and TRBJ2-7; tentatively, D is TRBD1 (6 bases). Trimming cost V 5 bases and J 2 bases, with 10 bases left between them. The V gene's germline CDR1 is GTSNPN and CDR2 SVGIG (reference sequence). CDR3 length: 12 amino acids. CDR3 amino acids: CAWGRDTYEQYF. The CDR3 nucleotides are TGTGCCTGGGGACGGGACACCTACGAGCAGTACTTC.

The genes are TRBV6-4 and TRBJ2-1; 11 bases fit TRBD1. This CDR3 has 14 amino acids. Germline values: CDR1 MRHNA, CDR2 SNTAGT. The V segment lost 5 bases and the J segment 6 bases; nucleotides outside the gene matches: 3. CDR3 DNA sequence: TGTGCCAGCAGTCCCGGGACAGGGGGCAATGAGCAGTTCTTC. Its protein is CASSPGTGGNEQFF.

V is TRBV7-6 and J is TRBJ2-5; possibly TRBD2 for D (6 bases). The CDR3 contains 16 residues. CDR1 and CDR2 (germline): SGHVS, FNYEAQ. The germline V and J ends were trimmed by 5 bases and 2 bases, with 18 bases remaining between them. CDR3 region: CASSPTRSRGQETQYF. In DNA form, the CDR3 reads TGTGCCAGCAGCCCAACACGGTCGCGGGGACAAGAGACCCAGTACTTC.

The V and J genes are TRBV4-3 and TRBJ2-4, with 7 bases matching TRBD2. After removal of 0 bases from V and 3 bases from J, the junction contained 11 bases not matched to a gene. The CDR3 has 18 residues. The germline CDR1 and CDR2 sequences are LGHNA and YSLEER. The CDR3 bases are TGCGCCAGCAGCCAAGAAGGTTTGGCGGGAGCTGGCAAAAACATTCAGTACTTC. This gives the protein CASSQEGLAGAGKNIQYF.

The rearrangement links TRBV14 to TRBJ2-7, with TRBD1 matching 8 bases. Germline CDR1 and CDR2: SGHDN and FVKESK. The CDR3 totals 14 residues. V trimming: 2 bases; J trimming: 6 bases; junction bases outside the gene matches: 6. In nucleotides, the CDR3 is TGTGCCAGCAGCCAATACTCCGGGACAGGCGAGCAGTACTTC. Encoded protein: CASSQYSGTGEQYF.

The chain recombines TRBV11-3 with TRBJ1-1, with 8 bases identical to TRBD1. This CDR3 spans 13 amino acids. Germline V gene sequence: CDR1 SGHNT, CDR2 YENEEA. With 2 bases clipped from V and 8 bases from J, the junction kept 4 bases outside the gene matches. CDR3: CASSLFAGGEAFF. The DNA of the CDR3 is TGTGCCAGCAGCTTATTTGCAGGGGGCGAAGCTTTCTTT.